This T cell receptor (beta chain) comes out of a study of CD8+ T cells in alopecia areata. Study-level background: Using the percentage of affected scalp area, treated patients' severity was scored. Study-level points and caveats: In scalp, tofacitinib significantly decreased clonality and expanded CD8+ clones among the top 100. Mice showed clearer TCR sharing than patients did, a gap that was possibly HLA-related.

Treatment in this sample: oral pan-JAK inhibitor, 5-10 mg twice daily. From alopecia areata patients, lesional scalp punch biopsies and peripheral blood were collected. For this clone: The antigen is unknown.

In each case, RNA was isolated and then reverse transcribed into cDNA as the sequencing template. Data came from immunoSEQ multiplex PCR; TCRdb stores just in-frame clones and leaves some out. The sample shows about 270,000 clones, about 60% of them seen only once. Sequencing used CD4+ T cells sorted from blood, obtained around week 53, from a patient treated with tofacitinib. The clonotype was recovered from a human donor with alopecia areata.

CDR3 in DNA: TGTGCCAGCAGCTTGGTGACAGGAGGGCATACGCAGTATTTT. Translated: CASSLVTGGHTQYF. The chain joins TRBV5-6 to TRBJ2-3; the D gene could be TRBD1 or TRBD2 (6 bases each). Germline V gene lookup returns CDR1 SGHDT and CDR2 YYEEEE. The CDR3 is 14 amino acids. V lost 0 bases, J lost 7 bases, and 12 bases lay in between.